The present T cell receptor beta chain was sequenced within a study of cytomegalovirus exposure and HLA in healthy donors. Study background: In an early release, HLA-typed donors contributed about 80 million unique TCR sequences.

Trimming cost V 5 bases and J 4 bases, with 14 bases left between them. CDR3 length equals 14 residues. Germline CDR1 is SGHVS and CDR2 is FQNEAQ. The PCR used 60 Vbeta and 13 Jbeta primers. Libraries were prepared by immunoSEQ multiplex PCR; TCRdb keeps only in-frame clonotypes and omits some of them. The sample includes some 150,000 clones, around three quarters seen only once; the top ten take 2% to 2.5%. This clone was counted between two and nine times. Healthy bone marrow donors made up the donors. The V call is TRBV7-8, the J call TRBJ2-5; weak D call: TRBD2 (6 bases). The sequencing sample was made of PBMCs. The TCR sequence derives from a man in his forties or fifties in good health and CMV-seronegative. CDR3 protein: CASSPRRGLETQYF. Written as DNA, the CDR3 is TGTGCCAGCAGCCCCCGGAGGGGTCTAGAGACCCAGTACTTC.